The clone carrying this T cell receptor (beta chain) was recorded a few times. Its matching antigen is unknown. As the method for making TCR beta libraries, quantitative 5'-RACE with molecular barcodes was used. Via MiXCR, TCRdb re-called the 5' RACE reads, giving one row per CDR3 protein. The sample includes some 700,000 distinct CDR3 sequences, under 20% of them seen just once. These data originate in a study of CD8 T cells in ankylosing spondylitis. Findings and caveats of the study: It was reported that disease-linked clones were significantly enriched in matched ankylosing spondylitis synovial fluid. Some motif variants were previously reported in reactive arthritis synovial fluid and blood. A TCR beta motif of several highly homologous variants seemed to mark ankylosing spondylitis blood. Disease-associated clones were CD8+ and fairly uncommon in peripheral blood.

V was clipped by 3 bases and J by 8 bases; unmatched bases: 10. Per germline, CDR1 MNHEY and CDR2 SMNVEV (reference sequence). This CDR3 contains 15 residues. The material sequenced was blood, either unsorted or a sorted T cell fraction (not recorded which). The genes are TRBV27 and TRBJ2-1, with 7 bases matching TRBD1. The sequence came from a male donor with ankylosing spondylitis. The CDR3 nucleotides read TGTGCCAGCAGTTTCCTCCTGACAGGGCTCGATGAGCAGTTCTTC. Its protein product is CASSFLLTGLDEQFF.